Shown below are 21 T cell receptor beta chains from a single sample sequenced in a study of pediatric ulcerative colitis. TCRdb's table, derived via immunoSEQ multiplex PCR, lists solely in-frame clones and lacks some. The repertoire holds around 10,000 clones, with roughly 82% as singletons. Rectal tissue came from one to two pinch biopsies taken at colonoscopy. The sample consisted of gut tissue. The receptors were sampled from a girl under 18 who was a control in a study of pediatric ulcerative colitis.

The V call is TRBV7-8, the J call TRBJ1-5; D unresolved. Germline loops: CDR1 SGHVS, CDR2 FQNEAQ. Trimming pared 2 bases from V and 1 base from J, leaving 9 bases between. The CDR3 sequence is 15 residues long. The CDR3, as DNA: TGTGCCAGCAGCTTATCTCCTTCGAGCAATCAGCCCCAGCATTTT. It yields the protein CASSLSPSSNQPQHF.

V and J are TRBV6-6 and TRBJ2-7; D uncertain. The CDR3 is made up of 14 amino acids. The germline V gene encodes CDR1 MNHNY and CDR2 SVGAGI (reference sequence). The ends were cut back, 6 bases at V and 4 bases at J, with 16 bases in the middle. Written as DNA, the CDR3 is TGTGCCAGCAGGCCTAGAGGCGGAGTATACGAGCAGTACTTC. The encoded protein is CASRPRGGVYEQYF.

The chain couples TRBV11-2 to TRBJ2-3; the match to TRBD2 covers 7 bases. Germline lookup yields CDR1 SGHAT and CDR2 FQNNGV. V trimming: 1 base; J trimming: 1 base; junction bases outside the gene matches: 8. This CDR3 is 17 amino acids long. The CDR3 DNA is TGTGCCAGCAGCTTAGCCCTGGGTGGGAGGGGCACAGATACGCAGTATTTT. It is translated as CASSLALGGRGTDTQYF.

The chain recombines TRBV14 with TRBJ2-7; 16 bases fit TRBD2. The CDR3 is 19 residues long. Trimming cost V 6 bases and J 4 bases; bases outside gene matches: 15. CDR1 and CDR2 from the germline V gene are SGHDN and FVKESK. CDR3 in amino acids: CASSWGGTSGRAGWYEQYF. The CDR3 nucleotides are TGTGCCAGCAGTTGGGGTGGGACTAGCGGGAGGGCCGGATGGTACGAGCAGTACTTC. Full variable domain (missing parts from reference TRBV14 and TRBJ2-7): EAGVTQFPSHSVIEKGQTVTLRCDPISGHDNLYWYRRVMGKEIKFLLHFVKESKQDESGMPNNRFLAERTGGTYSTLKVQPAELEDSGVYFCASSWGGTSGRAGWYEQYFGPGTRLTVT.

This rearrangement joins TRBV19 to TRBJ1-1, with D unclear. The V gene's germline CDR1 is LNHDA and CDR2 SQIVND (reference sequence). The CDR3 has 13 residues. V lost 3 bases to trimming and J lost 8 bases, with 13 bases between them. The CDR3, as DNA: TGTGCCAGTAGTATTTCTAGGGCGAGCGAAGCTTTCTTT. It translates to CASSISRASEAFF.

The chain has TRBV21-1 and TRBJ2-3; the D call TRBD1 from the table was never checked on the DNA. TRBV21-1 is shown as a pseudogene. The CDR3 totals 14 residues. CDR3 region: CASSRGHCGGTQYF. Written as DNA, the CDR3 is TGTGCCAGCAGCAGGGGACATTGTGGGGGTACGCAGTATTTT.

V and J are TRBV20-1 and TRBJ1-2; the D is unclear. The V end lost 6 bases, the J end lost 7 bases, and 12 bases lay between the germline ends. The CDR3 totals 11 residues. Germline CDR1 and CDR2: DFQATT and SNEGSKA (reference sequence). The DNA of the CDR3 is TGCAGTGCAAACCTCCGGGGTGGCTACACCTTC. Residues: CSANLRGGYTF.

The chain employs TRBV29-1 and TRBJ2-3; a weak D match, TRBD1 (6 bases). The V and J ends lost 0 bases and 0 bases respectively, with 13 bases between them. From germline, CDR1 is SQVTM and CDR2 ANQGSEA. The CDR3 has 16 residues. Here the CDR3 DNA reads TGCAGCGTTGAAGATCGGACAGTCACTAGCACAGATACGCAGTATTTT. Amino acids: CSVEDRTVTSTDTQYF.

The chain combines TRBV5-6 with TRBJ1-2, with TRBD1 as a possible D gene (6 bases). This CDR3 is 15 amino acids long. CDR1 is SGHDT and CDR2 is YYEEEE in the germline V gene. V shed 0 bases and J shed 4 bases, with 13 bases lying between them. This CDR3 reads CASSLAEGGAYGYTF. The CDR3 coding sequence is TGTGCCAGCAGCTTGGCCGAAGGGGGAGCCTATGGCTACACCTTC. The full variable domain, rest sourced from reference TRBV5-6 and TRBJ1-2, is DAGVTQSPTHLIKTRGQQVTLRCSPKSGHDTVSWYQQALGQGPQFIFQYYEEEERQRGNFPDRFSGHQFPNYSSELNVNALLLGDSALYLCASSLAEGGAYGYTFGSGTRLTVV.

The chain recombines TRBV18 with TRBJ1-1; D is perhaps TRBD1 (6 bases). The CDR3 is made up of 15 amino acids. Trimming stripped 1 base from V and 5 bases from J, with 14 bases between. Germline CDR1 and CDR2: KGHSH and LQKENI. The DNA of the CDR3 is TGTGCCAGCTCACCACATGGGACCCAGGGGACTGAAGCTTTCTTT. Translated: CASSPHGTQGTEAFF.

The chain combines TRBV27 with TRBJ2-5; D uncertain. V was pared by 8 bases and J by 5 bases, with 12 bases between. CDR1 is MNHEY and CDR2 is SMNVEV in the germline V gene (reference sequence). The CDR3 has 12 residues. CDR3 DNA: TGTGCCAGCGGACCGAACCGCGAGACCCAGTACTTC. The encoded protein is CASGPNRETQYF.

The rearrangement uses TRBV27 and TRBJ2-6; D is undetermined. The V end was cut by 6 bases, the J end by 0 bases, with 3 bases between. The CDR3 sequence is 13 residues long. In germline, CDR1 is MNHEY, CDR2 SMNVEV (reference sequence). CDR3 amino acids: CASSLSGANVLTF. DNA of the CDR3: TGTGCCAGCAGCCTCTCTGGGGCCAACGTCCTGACTTTC.

This clone was seen a few times. The chain couples TRBV5-8 to TRBJ1-2, with no clear D. The CDR3 runs to 12 residues. The V end was cut by 2 bases, the J end by 6 bases, with 8 bases between. Germline-derived CDR1 and CDR2 are SGHTS and YDEGEE. The CDR3 sequence is CASSFWNHGYTF. CDR3 coding DNA: TGTGCCAGCAGCTTCTGGAACCATGGCTACACCTTC.

The V and J genes are TRBV6-1 and TRBJ1-1; tentative D call: TRBD1 (5 bases). Germline V gene data show CDR1 as MNHNS and CDR2 as SASEGT. The CDR3 sequence is 15 residues long. V gave up 6 bases and J gave up 0 bases, with 14 bases separating them. DNA of the CDR3: TGTGCCAGCAGGACTGGGGGGAGCTTGAACACTGAAGCTTTCTTT. Protein: CASRTGGSLNTEAFF.

The chain combines TRBV5-1 with TRBJ2-1; possibly TRBD2 for D (6 bases). CDR1 is SGHRS, CDR2 YFSETQ, per germline. Deletions cut 6 bases from V and 0 bases from J, with 13 bases between. The CDR3 sequence is 15 residues long. CDR3 sequence reads: CASTPQRVSYNEQFF. The CDR3 nucleotides read TGCGCCAGCACTCCCCAGCGGGTCTCCTACAATGAGCAGTTCTTC.

CDR3 loop: CASSQDPGQGAYEQYF. For the CDR3, the DNA is TGTGCCAGCAGCCAAGATCCAGGACAGGGGGCCTACGAGCAGTACTTC. V is TRBV4-2 and J is TRBJ2-7, with 10 bases lining up with TRBD1. Germline-derived CDR1 and CDR2 are LGHNA and YNFKEQ. J was trimmed by 2 bases and V by 0 bases; bases with no gene match: 4. This CDR3 is built from 16 residues.

This sequence joins TRBV10-3 and TRBJ2-7, with 10 positions matching TRBD1. CDR3 length: 17 amino acids. Germline assignment: CDR1 ENHRY and CDR2 SYGVKD. The trim removed 4 bases at V and 2 bases at J, leaving 11 bases unmatched. Here the CDR3 DNA reads TGTGCCATCAGTGCCGGGACAGGGGATAGAACCCCCTACGAGCAGTACTTC. Residues: CAISAGTGDRTPYEQYF.

The chain couples TRBV10-2 to TRBJ1-1; 7 bases match TRBD1. This CDR3 has 16 residues. Germline-derived CDR1 and CDR2 are WSHSY and SAAADI. J lost 2 bases, V lost 8 bases, and 14 bases had no gene match. The CDR3 nucleotides are TGCGCCAGCGGAAGCGAACTCCGGGACAGAAACACTGAAGCTTTCTTT. Residues: CASGSELRDRNTEAFF.

A few counts support this clone. This chain joins TRBV6-4 and TRBJ2-2; D call uncertain. The CDR3 runs 14 residues. Trimming removed 6 bases at V and 2 bases at J, with 10 bases between. Germline V gene data show CDR1 as MRHNA and CDR2 as SNTAGT. CDR3 bases: TGTGCCAGCAGAGGGTCACCCAACACCGGGGAGCTGTTTTTT. Translation: CASRGSPNTGELFF.

V is TRBV2 and J is TRBJ1-1, with no clear D. CDR1 SNHLY and CDR2 FYNNEI come from the germline V gene. This CDR3 region has 14 residues. The V gene lost 6 bases and the J gene lost 5 bases, with 16 bases spanning the gap. The CDR3 coding sequence is TGTGCCAGCAGCGAGAGGGTCAGAAGGACTGAAGCTTTCTTT. Its protein product is CASSERVRRTEAFF.

The J gene is TRBJ2-3, the V gene TRBV29-1; TRBD2 aligns across 9 bases. CDR3 length: 15 amino acids. Per the germline V gene, CDR1 is SQVTM and CDR2 is ANQGSEA. Trimming took 5 bases from V and 4 from J; bases not matched to a gene: 10. The CDR3 DNA is TGCAGCGTTAACGGTTGGCGGGAGGGACCAGATACGCAGTATTTT. Its translation is CSVNGWREGPDTQYF.